This TCR beta chain derives from a study of blood T cell repertoires in COVID-19. Assay: immunoSEQ multiplex PCR; the TCRdb copy retains only in-frame clones and omits some. Here the sample spans around 250,000 clones, approximately 88% being singletons. Participant ages covered about 18 to 89 years across around 22 US areas. CDR3 length equals 14 residues. Trimming cost V 0 bases and J 3 bases, with 11 bases left between them. Germline loops: CDR1 GTSNPN, CDR2 SVGIG (reference sequence). Sequences were obtained from PBMCs or T cells enriched from blood (not recorded which). The J gene is TRBJ2-5, the V gene TRBV30; tentative D call: TRBD1 (5 bases). The TCR was taken from a woman aged 40-49 years with acute COVID-19. The CDR3 spells CAWSVLTREETQYF. CDR3 bases: TGTGCCTGGAGTGTACTAACCAGGGAAGAGACCCAGTACTTC.